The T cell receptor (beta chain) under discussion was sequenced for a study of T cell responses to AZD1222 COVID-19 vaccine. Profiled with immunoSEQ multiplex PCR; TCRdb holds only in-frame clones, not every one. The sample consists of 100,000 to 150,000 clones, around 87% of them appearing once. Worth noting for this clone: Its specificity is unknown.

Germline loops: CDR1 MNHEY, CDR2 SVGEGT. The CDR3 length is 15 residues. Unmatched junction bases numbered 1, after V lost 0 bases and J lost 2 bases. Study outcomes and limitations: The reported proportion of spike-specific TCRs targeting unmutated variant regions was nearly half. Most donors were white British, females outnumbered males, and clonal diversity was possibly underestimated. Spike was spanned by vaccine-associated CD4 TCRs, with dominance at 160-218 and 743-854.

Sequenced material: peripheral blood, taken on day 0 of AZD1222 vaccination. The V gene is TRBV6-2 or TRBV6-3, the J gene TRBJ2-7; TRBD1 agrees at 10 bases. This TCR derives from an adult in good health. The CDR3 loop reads CASSYSDRGTYEQYF. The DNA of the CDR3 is TGTGCCAGCAGTTACTCGGACAGGGGGACCTACGAGCAGTACTTC.